This T cell receptor (beta chain) was retrieved from a study of liver allograft versus peripheral blood T cells. Study information: Liver transplant recipients had T cell receptor repertoires compared between transplanted liver and peripheral blood. Broader study findings: There were reportedly differences between T cell receptor repertoires inside liver allografts and those in peripheral blood.

On this clonotype itself: The antigen remains undetermined. A far larger clone is off by one base, so a read error is likely.

CDR3 length: 15 residues. Germline V CDR1 and CDR2: ENHRY, SYGVKD. The V end was cut by 5 bases, the J end by 7 bases, with 15 bases between. One entry per CDR3 protein results from TCRdb running MiXCR on the reads. The sample holds about 6,600 distinct CDR3 sequences, around 16% seen once. This chain links TRBV10-3 with TRBJ1-6; D not resolved. This TCR was recovered from a human patient who had a liver transplant. A share of the T cells may be of graft donor origin. The CDR3 protein is CAISYAHKLNSPLHF. The DNA for the CDR3 is TGTGCCATCAGTTACGCCCATAAACTCAATTCACCCCTCCACTTT.